Here is one TCR beta chain with its context. These data originate in a study of T cell responses to AZD1222 COVID-19 vaccine. The V gene lost 3 bases and the J gene lost 3 bases, with 14 bases spanning the gap. Germline V gene sequence: CDR1 SGHTA, CDR2 FQGTGA. The CDR3 length is 15 residues. Produced via immunoSEQ multiplex PCR; TCRdb's table is partial and in-frame only. The table lists about 130,000 clones, around nine tenths of them singletons. The chain is built from TRBV7-3 and TRBJ1-1; a possible D gene is TRBD1 (5 bases). The material was peripheral blood, obtained on day 0 of AZD1222 vaccination. The clonotype was recovered from an adult in good health. In nucleotides, the CDR3 is TGTGCCAGCAGCTTCACCGGTGGGGGTGACACTGAAGCTTTCTTT. Protein product: CASSFTGGGDTEAFF.